What follows are 4 T cell receptor beta chains derived from one specimen sequenced in a study of T cell repertoires in cytomegalovirus infection. Using its own MiXCR run on the reads, TCRdb lists one record per CDR3 protein. The table has 250,000 or so distinct CDR3 sequences, about 18% seen once; the top ten hold 40% to 55%. Source material: CD8+ T cells from PBMCs. The source of these receptors is a human donor in good health (CMV status not recorded). Some clones in this sample may be carry-over from other donors' samples.

The chain carries TRBV19 and TRBJ1-1; D unclear. Germline values: CDR1 LNHDA, CDR2 SQIVND (reference sequence). V lost 1 base and J lost 4, with 4 bases in between. The CDR3 totals 12 residues. CDR3 coding DNA: TGTGCCAGTAGTATAGCAGCCACTGAAGCTTTCTTT. It yields the protein CASSIAATEAFF. Supplemented by reference TRBV19 and TRBJ1-1, the full variable domain reads DGGITQSPKYLFRKEGQNVTLSCEQNLNHDAMYWYRQDPGQGLRLIYYSQIVNDFQKGDIAEGYSVSREKKESFPLTVTSAQKNPTAFYLCASSIAATEAFFGQGTRLTVV.

The chain couples TRBV3-1 to TRBJ2-1; TRBD2 aligns across 9 bases. V was pared by 0 bases and J by 8 bases, with 8 bases of the junction left unmatched. In germline, CDR1 is LGHDT, CDR2 YNNKEL (reference sequence). The CDR3 has 16 amino acids. The CDR3 region is CASSQDASGVNHEQFF. The CDR3 nucleotides read TGTGCCAGCAGCCAAGATGCTAGCGGGGTGAACCATGAGCAGTTCTTC.

This clonotype was counted ten times or more. The chain has TRBV27 and TRBJ2-3; D possibly corresponds to TRBD2 (7 bases). CDR3 size: 14 residues. Germline lookup yields CDR1 MNHEY and CDR2 SMNVEV (reference sequence). The ends were cut back, 4 bases at V and 6 bases at J, with 14 bases in the middle. The CDR3 DNA follows: TGTGCCAGCAGTTCAACAGGGAGGGAGGATACGCAGTATTTT. Its translation: CASSSTGREDTQYF.

This clonotype was detected a few times. Here the CDR3 DNA reads TGTGCCAGCAGTTACGTGTGGACTGGGGCCAACGTCCTGACTTTC. Its protein product is CASSYVWTGANVLTF. The chain combines TRBV6-6 with TRBJ2-6; no clear D gene. V lost 2 bases and J lost 2, with 7 bases in between. Per germline, CDR1 MNHNY and CDR2 SVGAGI (reference sequence). The length of the CDR3 is 15 residues.